This T cell receptor beta chain was identified during a study of cytotoxic CD8 clonotypes in ibrutinib-treated CLL. Study-wide results and caveats: Different sampling times were used for sustained-remission and progressing patients. Higher clonality was seen at ibrutinib response and a return toward baseline at progression.

A remark on this clone: Antigen specificity is unknown.

Sequenced by immunoSEQ multiplex PCR; TCRdb stores in-frame clones only, minus some. The sample lists 50,000 to 60,000 clones; roughly 80% were seen once. The CDR3 extends over 15 amino acids. Germline V gives CDR1 SGHDN, CDR2 FVKESK. The V gene end was trimmed by 6 bases and the J gene end by 0 bases; junction bases not matched to a gene: 6. J is TRBJ2-7 and V is TRBV14; TRBD2 matches 9 bases. The TCR originated in a human donor with chronic lymphocytic leukemia. Sequencing was performed on PBMCs, taken after 24 months of ibrutinib treatment. The CDR3 loop is CASRLTSGSSYEQYF. In DNA, the CDR3 is TGTGCCAGCAGGCTGACTAGCGGTTCCTCCTACGAGCAGTACTTC.